The next 9 T cell receptor beta chains were all read from a single sample in a study of T-cell memory formation after mild COVID-19. TCRdb recomputed calls from the 5' RACE reads with MiXCR, one row per CDR3 protein. This sample carries around 410,000 distinct CDR3 sequences, under 25% of them seen once, and the ten largest clones take around 14%. The sample consisted of PBMCs or a T cell subset sorted from them (not recorded which). The receptors shown here come from an adult woman who had mild COVID-19 (a few samples of this study predate the infection). Cell type and time point are not known.

The rearrangement links TRBV24-1 to TRBJ2-1; D ambiguous. CDR3 size: 12 residues. Germline CDR1 is KGHDR and CDR2 is SFDVKD. The ends were cut back, 3 bases at V and 9 bases at J, with 8 bases in the middle. The CDR3: CATSDTSSEQFF. The CDR3 nucleotides are TGTGCCACCAGTGATACCTCAAGTGAGCAGTTCTTC.

This clonotype appeared a few times. The chain links TRBV27 to TRBJ2-1, with 8 nucleotides matching TRBD2. CDR1 and CDR2 (germline): MNHEY, SMNVEV (reference sequence). V gave up 0 bases and J gave up 9 bases; unmatched junction bases: 4. The CDR3 consists of 14 residues. Here the CDR3 reads CASSLSSGVIEQFF. In DNA form, the CDR3 reads TGTGCCAGCAGTTTATCTAGCGGGGTTATTGAGCAGTTCTTC.

This clonotype was seen more than once but under ten times. The rearrangement links TRBV7-2 to TRBJ1-6, with D maybe TRBD1 (6 bases). CDR1 is SGHTA and CDR2 is FQGNSA in the germline V gene. Trimming left V 5 bases short and J 7 bases short, with 18 bases between. This CDR3 has 16 amino acids. The CDR3 bases are TGTGCCAGCAGCCCCGGAGGCAGGGGTCCGAATTCACCCCTCCACTTT. Residues: CASSPGGRGPNSPLHF.

The J gene is TRBJ2-7, the V gene TRBV11-2; 8 nucleotides agree with TRBD2. From germline, CDR1 is SGHAT and CDR2 FQNNGV. The ends lost 5 bases at V and 3 bases at J; junction bases unmatched: 9. The CDR3 runs 15 residues. CDR3 sequence: CASSNPAGADYEQYF. The CDR3 bases are TGTGCCAGCAGCAACCCAGCGGGAGCGGACTACGAGCAGTACTTC.

V usage is TRBV3-1 and J usage is TRBJ2-3; TRBD2 is a possible D gene (5 bases). Germline V CDR1 and CDR2: LGHDT, YNNKEL (reference sequence). V gave up 2 bases and J gave up 0 bases, with 15 bases separating them. This CDR3 has 17 amino acids. Here the CDR3 DNA reads TGTGCCAGCAGCCAAAGGCGTTCGGGGTTCAGCACAGATACGCAGTATTTT. This codes for CASSQRRSGFSTDTQYF.

The chain carries TRBV30 and TRBJ1-1; D is perhaps TRBD1 (6 bases). Germline assignment: CDR1 GTSNPN and CDR2 SVGIG (reference sequence). The CDR3 contains 12 residues. Trimming shortened V by 1 base and J by 11 bases, and 14 bases separated the two germline ends. DNA of the CDR3: TGTGCCTGGAGTGGGGAGGGGGTCACCGCTTTCTTT. Residues: CAWSGEGVTAFF.

This clonotype appeared a few times. The chain is built from TRBV7-8 and TRBJ2-5; TRBD2 aligns across 8 bases. V was pared by 2 bases and J by 5 bases, with 13 bases of the junction left unmatched. CDR1 SGHVS and CDR2 FQNEAQ come from the germline V gene. This CDR3 comprises 17 residues. The CDR3 nucleotides read TGTGCCAGCAGCTTAAAGGGATCCGGGACTAGAGGGGAGACCCAGTACTTC. It yields the protein CASSLKGSGTRGETQYF.

The chain recombines TRBV7-6 with TRBJ2-4, with D possibly matching TRBD1 (6 bases). V lost 6 bases, J lost 1 base, and 19 bases lay in between. CDR3 length: 17 residues. Germline V gives CDR1 SGHVS, CDR2 FNYEAQ. The CDR3 spells CASSPRFQGRAKNIQYF. CDR3 sequence (DNA): TGTGCCAGCAGTCCCCGTTTTCAGGGGCGGGCCAAAAACATTCAGTACTTC.

This clonotype appeared a few times. The chain carries TRBV12-3 or TRBV12-4 and TRBJ1-5; TRBD1 aligns across 7 bases. The CDR3 has 13 amino acids. The junction had 7 bases not matched to a gene; V was cut back by 8 bases and J by 6 bases. DNA of the CDR3: TGTGCCAGCTCCAGGACAGGTAGTCAGCCCCAGCATTTT. Translation gives CASSRTGSQPQHF.